This T cell receptor (beta chain) was profiled in a study of blood T cell repertoires in COVID-19. Study overall: Samples taken during acute and convalescent COVID-19 were collected in the United States, Italy and Spain. PBMCs, B-cell-depleted T cells, or T cells were the source of the cDNA or gDNA that made up the material.

J gave up 4 bases and V 7 bases, and 14 bases lay outside the gene matches. The CDR3 sequence is 16 residues long. CDR1 SNHLY and CDR2 FYNNEI come from the germline V gene. In the original analysis: Estimates of nucleated cell counts were drawn from the amplification of reference gene primers. The protocol was immunoSEQ multiplex PCR, while the TCRdb copy is restricted to in-frame clones and leaves out a portion. V and J calls and clone size are copied from that table; D and trimming were computed from the DNA. Of more than 95,000 clones listed, roughly 80% are singletons. The source of this sequence is a woman older than 75 with active or convalescent COVID-19. The sequenced material came from peripheral blood. The gene calls are TRBV2 and TRBJ2-7, with 9 bases fitting TRBD2. CDR3 DNA: TGTGCCAGCACCCCTATGGGGAGCGGGAGGATATACGAGCAGTACTTC. It specifies CASTPMGSGRIYEQYF.